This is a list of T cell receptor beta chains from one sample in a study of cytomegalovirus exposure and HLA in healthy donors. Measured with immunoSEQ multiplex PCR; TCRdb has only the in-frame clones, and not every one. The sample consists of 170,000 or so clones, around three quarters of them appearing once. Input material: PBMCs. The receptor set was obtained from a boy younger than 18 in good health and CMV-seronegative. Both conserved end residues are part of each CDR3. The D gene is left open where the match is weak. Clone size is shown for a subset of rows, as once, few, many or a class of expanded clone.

DNA: TGTGCCTGGAGTCCTCCGGGACAGGGATTAAGTGGCTACACCTTC
CDR3: CAWSPPGQGLSGYTF
V: TRBV30
J: TRBJ1-2
D: TRBD1
size: .

DNA: TGTGCTAGTGGTTTGGACGACGACGGGACTAGCGGGTTTGACGAGCAGTACTTC
CDR3: CASGLDDDGTSGFDEQYF
V: TRBV12-5
J: TRBJ2-7
D: TRBD2
size: .

DNA: TGTGCTAGTGGTTTGGCAAGGACAGGGGGCAAGGAAAAACTGTTTTTT
CDR3: CASGLARTGGKEKLFF
V: TRBV12-5
J: TRBJ1-4
D: TRBD1
size: .

DNA: TGTGCCTGGAGTGGGGACAGATTTAACTATGGCTACACCTTC
CDR3: CAWSGDRFNYGYTF
V: TRBV30
J: TRBJ1-2
D: TRBD1
size: .

DNA: TGCGCCAGCAGCTTCGCGGGAAGCTCCTACAATGAGCAGTTCTTC
CDR3: CASSFAGSSYNEQFF
V: TRBV5-1
J: TRBJ2-1
D: .
size: .

DNA: TGTGCCAGTAGTGTCGGGACAGGACCAAATCAGCCCCAGCATTTT
CDR3: CASSVGTGPNQPQHF
V: TRBV19
J: TRBJ1-5
D: TRBD1
size: .

DNA: TGCGCCAGCAGCCCTGCCACGAGGGTGGATGAAGCTTTCTTT
CDR3: CASSPATRVDEAFF
V: TRBV4-3
J: TRBJ1-1
D: .
size: once

DNA: TGTGCCATCAGTGCCTCACAGGGGAATCAGGGTGGCTACACCTTC
CDR3: CAISASQGNQGGYTF
V: TRBV10-3
J: TRBJ1-2
D: TRBD1
size: .

DNA: TGTGCCAGTGCGGCCGGGGAGCTGTTTTTT
CDR3: CASAAGELFF
V: TRBV19
J: TRBJ2-2
D: .
size: .

DNA: TGCGCCAGCAGAACTATACAGGGGTGGGACAAAAACATTCAGTACTTC
CDR3: CASRTIQGWDKNIQYF
V: TRBV5-1
J: TRBJ2-4
D: TRBD1
size: .

DNA: TGTGCCAGCAGCCGGGGAACGCTTTTCTACAATGAGCAGTTCTTC
CDR3: CASSRGTLFYNEQFF
V: TRBV5-6
J: TRBJ2-1
D: .
size: .

DNA: TGTGCCAGCAGCAAACGATATCGCGGGAACACTGAAGCTTTCTTT
CDR3: CASSKRYRGNTEAFF
V: TRBV21-1
J: TRBJ1-1
D: .
size: .

DNA: TGCGCCAGCAGCCAAGAGGGGGGGAACTATGGCTACACCTTC
CDR3: CASSQEGGNYGYTF
V: TRBV4-1
J: TRBJ1-2
D: .
size: .

DNA: TGTGCCAGCAGCTTGGGACTAGCCAACGACGAGCAGTACTTC
CDR3: CASSLGLANDEQYF
V: TRBV7-8
J: TRBJ2-7
D: TRBD2
size: few

DNA: TGTGCCAGCAGCCCCCGACAGGGGTTAGGAGCTTTCTTT
CDR3: CASSPRQGLGAFF
V: TRBV11-2
J: TRBJ1-1
D: TRBD1
size: .

DNA: TGTGCCAGCAGCCCCGGGACTAGCGGCGTCGAGCAGTTCTTC
CDR3: CASSPGTSGVEQFF
V: TRBV9
J: TRBJ2-1
D: TRBD2
size: once

DNA: TGTGCTAGTGGCCCCGACAGGGGGGGGACCGGGGAGCTGTTTTTT
CDR3: CASGPDRGGTGELFF
V: TRBV12-5
J: TRBJ2-2
D: TRBD1
size: .

DNA: TGCGCCAGCAGCTTGAACAGGGCATCGTATGGCTACACCTTC
CDR3: CASSLNRASYGYTF
V: TRBV5-1
J: TRBJ1-2
D: .
size: .

DNA: TGTGCCAGCAGTGAATTTAGGGACAGGGTTTATTATGTGTTGGGCAATCAGCCCCAGCATTTT
CDR3: CASSEFRDRVYYVLGNQPQHF
V: TRBV6-1
J: TRBJ1-5
D: TRBD1
size: .

DNA: TGTGCCAGCAGCTTGGACGGTGGACTCCCCGGGGAGCTGTTTTTT
CDR3: CASSLDGGLPGELFF
V: TRBV5-4
J: TRBJ2-2
D: .
size: .

DNA: TGTGCCACCCGAAGGGGAAATGAGCAGTTCTTC
CDR3: CATRRGNEQFF
V: TRBV19
J: TRBJ2-1
D: .
size: .

DNA: TGCGCCAGCAGAGCGGGCACCGGCGAGCAGGATACGCAGTATTTT
CDR3: CASRAGTGEQDTQYF
V: TRBV5-1
J: TRBJ2-3
D: .
size: few

DNA: TGTGCCAGCAGTTACGGGGCAGGGAATAACATTCAGTACTTC
CDR3: CASSYGAGNNIQYF
V: TRBV6-5
J: TRBJ2-4
D: .
size: .

DNA: TGCGCCAGCAGTTCCGGGACAGGGTTCTACGAGCAGTACTTC
CDR3: CASSSGTGFYEQYF
V: TRBV5-1
J: TRBJ2-7
D: TRBD1
size: few

DNA: TGTGCCAGCAGCGTGGGCCTCGGGACTAGCGGTCCCTACGAGCAGTACTTC
CDR3: CASSVGLGTSGPYEQYF
V: TRBV9
J: TRBJ2-7
D: TRBD2
size: .

DNA: TGTGCCTGGAACCAGGGTTCCGGAAACACCATATATTTT
CDR3: CAWNQGSGNTIYF
V: TRBV30
J: TRBJ1-3
D: .
size: few

DNA: TGTGCCAGCAGCTTAGGTCACAGAATGAACACTGAAGCTTTCTTT
CDR3: CASSLGHRMNTEAFF
V: TRBV11-2
J: TRBJ1-1
D: .
size: .

DNA: TGTGCCAGCTCACCACGGGCAAGGCCGGGGGTCACCGGGGAGCTGTTTTTT
CDR3: CASSPRARPGVTGELFF
V: TRBV18
J: TRBJ2-2
D: .
size: once

DNA: TGTGCCTGTTATGGGGGGGCTGGCTACACCTTC
CDR3: CACYGGAGYTF
V: TRBV30
J: TRBJ1-2
D: .
size: few

DNA: TGCGCCAGCAGCTTAGGACAGAGCTACTATGGCTACACCTTC
CDR3: CASSLGQSYYGYTF
V: TRBV5-1
J: TRBJ1-2
D: .
size: .

DNA: TGTGCCAGCAGCCCGAGGACAGGTTTGAACACTGAAGCTTTCTTT
CDR3: CASSPRTGLNTEAFF
V: TRBV7-9
J: TRBJ1-1
D: TRBD1
size: .

DNA: TGCAGCGTTGAAGGAGGCGGGGAGCTGTTTTTT
CDR3: CSVEGGGELFF
V: TRBV29-1
J: TRBJ2-2
D: .
size: few

DNA: TGTGCCAGCAGTCCCCTGTCAGCGGGGGCCGGGGAGCTGTTTTTT
CDR3: CASSPLSAGAGELFF
V: TRBV6-5
J: TRBJ2-2
D: TRBD2
size: .

DNA: TGCGCCAGCAGCGTCCAAAACAGGGAAGGGGCCGGGGAGCTGTTTTTT
CDR3: CASSVQNREGAGELFF
V: TRBV4-1
J: TRBJ2-2
D: .
size: .

DNA: TGTGCCAGCAGCTTACTCGCAGGGAGGACGAACTATGGCTACACCTTC
CDR3: CASSLLAGRTNYGYTF
V: TRBV7-2
J: TRBJ1-2
D: .
size: .

DNA: TGTGCCAGCAGGCCCCTAGCGGGGGGGCTGGGCAATGAGCAGTTCTTC
CDR3: CASRPLAGGLGNEQFF
V: TRBV2
J: TRBJ2-1
D: TRBD2
size: .

DNA: TGTGCCAGCAGTCCCGAGGCGAATCTAGCCAAAAACATTCAGTACTTC
CDR3: CASSPEANLAKNIQYF
V: TRBV11-1
J: TRBJ2-4
D: .
size: .

DNA: TGCGCCAGCAGCTTCCGACAGGGTTACACCGGGGAGCTGTTTTTT
CDR3: CASSFRQGYTGELFF
V: TRBV5-1
J: TRBJ2-2
D: TRBD1
size: .

DNA: TGTGCCAGTAGTACCCAGGGGGAGCGGACTGAAGCTTTCTTT
CDR3: CASSTQGERTEAFF
V: TRBV19
J: TRBJ1-1
D: TRBD1
size: .

DNA: TGTGCCAGCAGCCAAGAGGCTAGGAGCGGGGGTGAGCAGTTCTTC
CDR3: CASSQEARSGGEQFF
V: TRBV4-2
J: TRBJ2-1
D: TRBD2
size: .

DNA: TGTGCCAGCAGTGAAGCGGGGGGGGCAGCCTACGAGCAGTACTTC
CDR3: CASSEAGGAAYEQYF
V: TRBV6-1
J: TRBJ2-7
D: .
size: few

DNA: TGTGCCTGGAGTGTGCGGCTAGCGGGTGACGAGCAGTACTTC
CDR3: CAWSVRLAGDEQYF
V: TRBV30
J: TRBJ2-7
D: TRBD2
size: .

DNA: TGCGCCAGCAGCCAGAACCCGCAGGGGGATAACAAAAACATTCAGTACTTC
CDR3: CASSQNPQGDNKNIQYF
V: TRBV4-1
J: TRBJ2-4
D: TRBD1
size: .

DNA: TGTGCCAGCAGCGTAGATTCGAGGGACTTCGACGAGCAGTACTTC
CDR3: CASSVDSRDFDEQYF
V: TRBV9
J: TRBJ2-7
D: .
size: .

DNA: TGTGCCAGTACCCAGGGGGGTTTGGTTGACTATGGCTACACCTTC
CDR3: CASTQGGLVDYGYTF
V: TRBV19
J: TRBJ1-2
D: TRBD1
size: .

DNA: TGTGCCAGTACCAGATGGAACACTGAAGCTTTCTTT
CDR3: CASTRWNTEAFF
V: TRBV19
J: TRBJ1-1
D: .
size: few

DNA: TGTGCCATAATGGACAGGGATGGACAGCCCCAGCATTTT
CDR3: CAIMDRDGQPQHF
V: TRBV10-3
J: TRBJ1-5
D: TRBD1
size: .

DNA: TGTGCCAGCAGCTTAGCACAGACAAAACTGTTTTTT
CDR3: CASSLAQTKLFF
V: TRBV7-3
J: TRBJ1-4
D: .
size: .

DNA: TGTGCCAGCAGCTTAGCCAGGTACAGGAGCGAGCAGTACTTC
CDR3: CASSLARYRSEQYF
V: TRBV7-2
J: TRBJ2-7
D: .
size: .

DNA: TGTGCCTGGAGTGACAGGGGAGCCAAAAACATTCAGTACTTC
CDR3: CAWSDRGAKNIQYF
V: TRBV30
J: TRBJ2-4
D: TRBD1
size: .

DNA: TGCGCCAGCAAGGGGCAGGGTAATTCACCCCTCCACTTT
CDR3: CASKGQGNSPLHF
V: TRBV5-1
J: TRBJ1-6
D: .
size: .

DNA: TGCAGCGTGACCTACAGCAACGAGCAGTACTTC
CDR3: CSVTYSNEQYF
V: TRBV29-1
J: TRBJ2-7
D: .
size: .

DNA: TGCAGCGTTGAAGTGGGGGGAAACACTGAAGCTTTCTTT
CDR3: CSVEVGGNTEAFF
V: TRBV29-1
J: TRBJ1-1
D: .
size: .

DNA: TGTGCCAGCAGTGAAGTCGGCAGGGCCTCCTCCTACAATGAGCAGTTCTTC
CDR3: CASSEVGRASSYNEQFF
V: TRBV2
J: TRBJ2-1
D: .
size: .

DNA: TGTGCCACCAGCTCCCCCGGTTCGGGGAAGCCCTACGAGCAGTACTTC
CDR3: CATSSPGSGKPYEQYF
V: TRBV15
J: TRBJ2-7
D: .
size: .